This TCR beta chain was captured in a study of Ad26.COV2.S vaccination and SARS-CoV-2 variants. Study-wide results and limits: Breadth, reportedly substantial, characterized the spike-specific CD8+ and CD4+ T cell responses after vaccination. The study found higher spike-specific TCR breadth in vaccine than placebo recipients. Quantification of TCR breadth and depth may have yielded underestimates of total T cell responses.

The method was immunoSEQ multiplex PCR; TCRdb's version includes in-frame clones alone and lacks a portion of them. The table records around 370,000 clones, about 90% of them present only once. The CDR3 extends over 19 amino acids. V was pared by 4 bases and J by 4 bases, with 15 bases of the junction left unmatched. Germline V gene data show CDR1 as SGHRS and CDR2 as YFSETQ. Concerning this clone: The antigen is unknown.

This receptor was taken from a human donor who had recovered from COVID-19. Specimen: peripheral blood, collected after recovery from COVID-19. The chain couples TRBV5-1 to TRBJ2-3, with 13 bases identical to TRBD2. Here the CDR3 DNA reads TGCGCCAGCAGCCTGAGGACTAGCGGGGGTCTCAGACTCGCAGATACGCAGTATTTT. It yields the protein CASSLRTSGGLRLADTQYF.